The 21 T cell receptor beta chains in this list originate from one sample, sequenced in a study of radiation and T cells in renal cell carcinoma. Here immunoSEQ multiplex PCR was the method, and the copy in TCRdb shows in-frame clones only, minus some. This sample has roughly 92,000 clones, with 75% to 85% found just once. Time point defined: blood 4 weeks post-SBRT, at nephrectomy. The sample's treatment: 15 Gy SBRT to primary tumor, nephrectomy 4 weeks later. The sample in question was blood, obtained from a patient whose treatment included radiotherapy and nephrectomy. The receptors were sampled from a man in his sixties with renal cell carcinoma.

This chain connects TRBV11-2 to TRBJ2-7; a weak D match, TRBD1 (6 bases). Germline assignment: CDR1 SGHAT and CDR2 FQNNGV. V was pared by 1 base and J by 0 bases, with 10 bases between. The CDR3 contains 15 residues. The CDR3 DNA reads as TGTGCCAGCAGCTTAGGGGGGCGGAACTCCTACGAGCAGTACTTC. It is translated as CASSLGGRNSYEQYF.

The V call is TRBV10-2, the J call TRBJ2-7, with no clear D. V lost 10 bases and J lost 0, with 19 bases in between. CDR1 and CDR2 (germline): WSHSY, SAAADI. The CDR3 consists of 15 residues. The CDR3 coding sequence is TGCGCCACAGTCGATCCAGACCGGAGCTCCTACGAGCAGTACTTC. It is translated as CATVDPDRSSYEQYF.

In this sample, this clone turned up many times. The rearrangement joins TRBV7-2 to TRBJ2-5; possibly TRBD2 for D (5 bases). V lost 1 base, J lost 1 base, and 7 bases lay in between. The germline V gene has CDR1 SGHTA and CDR2 FQGNSA. The CDR3 is made up of 14 amino acids. The CDR3 loop is CASSLGGLQETQYF. In nucleotides, the CDR3 is TGTGCCAGCAGCTTAGGTGGACTCCAAGAGACCCAGTACTTC.

The rearrangement uses TRBV18 and TRBJ2-3; 11 nucleotides align to TRBD1. The CDR3 extends over 17 amino acids. V gave up 3 bases and J gave up 3 bases; unmatched junction bases: 8. Germline-derived CDR1 and CDR2 are KGHSH and LQKENI. This CDR3 reads CASSPPGQGARTDTQYF. CDR3 nucleotide sequence: TGTGCCAGCTCACCGCCTGGACAGGGGGCGAGGACAGATACGCAGTATTTT.

The chain is built from TRBV28 and TRBJ1-4; TRBD1 aligns across 10 bases. The junction had 5 bases not matched to a gene; V was cut back by 1 base and J by 3 bases. Germline V gene sequence: CDR1 MDHEN, CDR2 SYDVKM. The CDR3 extends over 17 amino acids. CDR3 region: CASSLLGTGVSNEKLFF. The DNA of the CDR3 is TGTGCCAGCAGTTTATTGGGGACAGGGGTTTCTAATGAAAAACTGTTTTTT.

V and J are TRBV10-1 and TRBJ2-7; 10 bases agree with TRBD1. Trimming removed 3 bases from V and 1 base from J; junction bases left unmatched: 6. The V gene's germline CDR1 is WNHNN and CDR2 SYGVQD (reference sequence). This CDR3 spans 16 amino acids. Here the CDR3 DNA reads TGCGCCAGCAGTGACCCGCGGGACAGGGGTTCCTACGAGCAGTACTTC. Amino acids: CASSDPRDRGSYEQYF.

V and J are TRBV27 and TRBJ1-5; tentatively, D is TRBD1 (6 bases). The CDR3 runs to 17 residues. Trimming removed 0 bases at V and 0 bases at J, with 12 bases between. CDR1 and CDR2 (germline): MNHEY, SMNVEV (reference sequence). The CDR3 protein is CASSLSGQIYSNQPQHF. CDR3 bases: TGTGCCAGCAGTTTATCCGGACAGATCTATAGCAATCAGCCCCAGCATTTT.

J is TRBJ1-1 and V is TRBV5-5; D perhaps matches TRBD1 (5 bases). Germline values: CDR1 SGHKS, CDR2 YYEKEE (reference sequence). There are 15 residues in the CDR3. Trimming removed 1 base at V and 0 bases at J, with 10 bases between. The CDR3 DNA reads as TGTGCCAGCAGCTTGCGGACGGGGCTGAACACTGAAGCTTTCTTT. It encodes CASSLRTGLNTEAFF.

The CDR3 is CASSPQLAGVEQYF. The CDR3, as DNA: TGTGCCAGCTCACCACAGCTAGCGGGAGTCGAGCAGTACTTC. V gene TRBV18 combines with J gene TRBJ2-7; the match to TRBD2 covers 10 bases. This CDR3 is built from 14 residues. V trimming: 1 base; J trimming: 6 bases; junction bases outside the gene matches: 3. CDR1 and CDR2 from the germline V gene are KGHSH and LQKENI.

The chain uses TRBV27 and TRBJ2-1, with TRBD2 as a possible D gene (5 bases). Deletions cut 5 bases from V and 6 bases from J, with 11 bases between. The CDR3 runs to 13 residues. CDR1 MNHEY and CDR2 SMNVEV come from the germline V gene (reference sequence). DNA for the CDR3: TGTGCCAGCAGTCCCTATCGGGGCAATGAGCAGTTCTTC. Its translation is CASSPYRGNEQFF.

The chain combines TRBV9 with TRBJ2-7; 9 bases match TRBD1. Germline-derived CDR1 and CDR2 are SGDLS and YYNGEE. With V trimmed by 4 bases and J by 1 base, 6 bases remained unmatched. This CDR3 spans 15 amino acids. The CDR3 reads CASSRTGTGSYEQYF. The CDR3 coding sequence is TGTGCCAGCAGCCGTACCGGGACAGGGTCCTACGAGCAGTACTTC.

The genes are TRBV29-1 and TRBJ2-5; D is undetermined. CDR1 and CDR2 from the germline V gene are SQVTM and ANQGSEA. V dropped 1 base and J dropped 5 bases, with 11 bases sitting between them. The CDR3 spans 13 residues. CDR3 protein: CSVEGREIETQYF. CDR3 sequence (DNA): TGCAGCGTTGAAGGAAGGGAAATTGAGACCCAGTACTTC.

CDR3 in amino acids: CASSPQGANEKLFF. The CDR3 DNA sequence: TGTGCCAGCAGCCCACAGGGGGCTAATGAAAAACTGTTTTTT. This chain connects TRBV5-4 to TRBJ1-4; TRBD1 matches at 8 bases. This CDR3 spans 14 amino acids. The V and J ends lost 4 bases and 3 bases, in that order; junction bases with no gene match: 2. Germline V gives CDR1 SGHNT, CDR2 YYREEE (reference sequence).

The gene calls are TRBV6-5 and TRBJ2-7; maybe TRBD2 (6 bases). This CDR3 is 14 amino acids long. Germline V CDR1 and CDR2: MNHEY, SVGAGI. V lost 2 bases, J lost 1 base, and 9 bases lay in between. The CDR3 reads CASSYLGGSYEQYF. The CDR3 bases are TGTGCCAGCAGTTACCTGGGAGGATCCTACGAGCAGTACTTC.

CDR3 bases: TGTGCCAGCAGCTTTTTGGGAAATGGCTACACCTTC. It encodes CASSFLGNGYTF. The rearrangement uses TRBV5-6 and TRBJ1-2; no clear D. Trimming pared 2 bases from V and 6 bases from J, leaving 8 bases between. The CDR3 totals 12 residues. Germline V gene data show CDR1 as SGHDT and CDR2 as YYEEEE.

The V gene is TRBV30, the J gene TRBJ1-6; 8 bases fit TRBD1. Looked up from germline, CDR1 is GTSNPN and CDR2 is SVGIG (reference sequence). J lost 11 bases, V lost 3 bases, and 9 bases had no gene match. The CDR3 has 14 residues. In DNA form, the CDR3 reads TGTGCCTGGAGCCCCGGACAGGGAAATACACCCCTCCACTTT. Translating gives CAWSPGQGNTPLHF.

This clone was observed a few times. The chain is built from TRBV7-2 and TRBJ2-7, with D tentatively TRBD2 (6 bases). CDR1 is SGHTA and CDR2 is FQGNSA in the germline V gene. V lost 5 bases and J 13 bases, leaving 18 bases between the germline ends. The CDR3 contains 12 residues. The CDR3 coding sequence is TGTGCCAGCAGCCAAACCCGGGACTTTGTATACTTC. Translating it yields CASSQTRDFVYF. Based on the CDR3 plus reference TRBV7-2 and TRBJ2-7, the full variable domain is GAGVSQSPSNKVTEKGKDVELRCDPISGHTALYWYRQSLGQGLEFLIYFQGNSAPDKSGLPSDRFSAERTGGSVSTLTIQRTQQEDSAVYLCASSQTRDFVYFGPGTRLTVT.

V is TRBV2 and J is TRBJ2-5; unclear D gene. The germline CDR1 and CDR2 sequences are SNHLY and FYNNEI. Trimming pared 4 bases from V and 0 bases from J, leaving 15 bases between. CDR3 size: 16 residues. The CDR3 reads CASSGPDHLYQETQYF. DNA for the CDR3: TGTGCCAGCAGTGGTCCAGACCACCTATACCAAGAGACCCAGTACTTC.

This chain's CDR3 is CASSVAGGGTIQETQYF. CDR3 bases: TGTGCCAGCAGCGTAGCGGGGGGAGGGACTATCCAAGAGACCCAGTACTTC. The chain joins TRBV9 to TRBJ2-5; TRBD2 matches at 7 bases. Trimming took 0 bases from V and 1 from J; bases not matched to a gene: 9. The CDR3 has 17 residues. Germline CDR1 reads SGDLS; CDR2 reads YYNGEE. Full variable domain (remainder filled in from reference TRBV9 and TRBJ2-5): DSGVTQTPKHLITATGQRVTLRCSPRSGDLSVYWYQQSLDQGLQFLIQYYNGEERAKGNILERFSAQQFPDLHSELNLSSLELGDSALYFCASSVAGGGTIQETQYFGPGTRLLVL.

The chain joins TRBV25-1 to TRBJ2-5; TRBD1 matches at 7 bases. Germline CDR1 and CDR2: MGHDK and SYGVNS. The V gene end was trimmed by 3 bases and the J gene end by 0 bases; junction bases not matched to a gene: 4. The CDR3 sequence is 15 residues long. The CDR3 nucleotides read TGTGCCAGCAGTGACTGGGACAGAAACCAAGAGACCCAGTACTTC. Amino acid sequence: CASSDWDRNQETQYF.

This chain connects TRBV5-1 to TRBJ2-7; 7 nucleotides match TRBD2. Germline CDR1 and CDR2: SGHRS and YFSETQ. This CDR3 has 13 amino acids. The junction had 8 bases not matched to a gene; V was cut back by 5 bases and J by 6 bases. The CDR3 DNA sequence: TGCGCCAGCAGAACTGGACTAGTAGGCGAGCAGTACTTC. This codes for CASRTGLVGEQYF.